These 19 T cell receptor beta chains were all obtained from the same sample, sequenced in a study of blood T cell repertoires in COVID-19. Clones were sequenced by immunoSEQ multiplex PCR, and TCRdb holds only the in-frame ones, with some missing. The table shows about 240,000 clones, with around 87% occurring only once. Material: peripheral blood. These receptors were taken from a woman between 65 and 79 years old with active or convalescent COVID-19.

The DNA of the CDR3 is TGTGCCAGCACCGTTACAGGGGAAGCTTTCTTT. Translating it yields CASTVTGEAFF. The chain recombines TRBV7-2 with TRBJ1-1, with D tentatively TRBD1 (6 bases). Trimming cost V 7 bases and J 8 bases, with 11 bases left between them. CDR1 SGHTA and CDR2 FQGNSA come from the germline V gene. The CDR3 runs to 11 residues.

This clone occurred once. V and J are TRBV19 and TRBJ2-7; D remains ambiguous. V was cut by 2 bases and J by 6 bases, with 17 bases left in between. Germline loops: CDR1 LNHDA, CDR2 SQIVND (reference sequence). The CDR3 runs 15 residues. CDR3 loop: CASSIWAKNPSEQYF. As DNA, the CDR3 is TGTGCCAGTAGTATATGGGCCAAAAATCCCTCCGAGCAGTACTTC.

The rearrangement joins TRBV6-2 or TRBV6-3 to TRBJ2-7; 8 bases line up with TRBD1. Germline assignment: CDR1 MNHEY and CDR2 SVGEGT. This CDR3 is built from 15 residues. V lost 5 bases to trimming and J lost 3 bases; unmatched junction nucleotides: 9. The CDR3 bases are TGTGCCAGCAGTCGGAAGACAGGGGCTAACTACGAGCAGTACTTC. Translated: CASSRKTGANYEQYF.

This chain links TRBV7-9 with TRBJ2-5; D is perhaps TRBD1 (6 bases). CDR1 is SEHNR and CDR2 is FQNEAQ in the germline V gene (reference sequence). The CDR3 is made up of 14 amino acids. Trimming left V 7 bases short and J 2 bases short, with 14 bases between. CDR3: CASTKQGRQETQYF. The CDR3 DNA reads as TGTGCCAGCACCAAACAGGGCAGGCAAGAGACCCAGTACTTC. The full variable domain, completed using reference TRBV7-9 and TRBJ2-5, is DTGVSQNPRHKITKRGQNVTFRCDPISEHNRLYWYRQTLGQGPEFLTYFQNEAQLEKSRLLSDRFSAERPKGSFSTLEIQRTEQGDSAMYLCASTKQGRQETQYFGPGTRLLVL.

This chain links TRBV6-2 or TRBV6-3 with TRBJ1-5; weak D call: TRBD1 (5 bases). CDR1 and CDR2 from the germline V gene are MNHEY and SVGEGT. V was pared by 0 bases and J by 7 bases, with 10 bases between. This CDR3 spans 14 amino acids. CDR3 loop: CASSYSSGAQPQHF. The CDR3 coding sequence is TGTGCCAGCAGTTACTCGAGCGGGGCCCAGCCCCAGCATTTT.

The V and J genes are TRBV6-5 and TRBJ1-6; 10 nucleotides align to TRBD1. Unmatched junction bases numbered 7, after V lost 6 bases and J lost 11 bases. CDR3 length: 14 amino acids. CDR1 is MNHEY and CDR2 is SVGAGI in the germline V gene. The CDR3 protein is CASRPGQGNPPLHF. The CDR3 bases are TGTGCCAGCAGACCGGGACAGGGGAATCCACCCCTCCACTTT.

The genes are TRBV4-1 and TRBJ2-2, with D perhaps TRBD1 (6 bases). V was shortened by 4 bases and J by 1 base, with 13 bases between the two germline ends. Germline CDR1 is MGHRA and CDR2 is YSYEKL. The CDR3 length is 16 residues. The CDR3 sequence: CASSPERGWNTGELFF. CDR3 nucleotides: TGCGCCAGCAGCCCCGAGAGGGGGTGGAACACCGGGGAGCTGTTTTTT.

The J gene is TRBJ2-7, the V gene TRBV18, with 9 bases lining up with TRBD1. CDR1 is KGHSH and CDR2 is LQKENI in the germline V gene. The V gene end was trimmed by 6 bases and the J gene end by 4 bases; junction bases not matched to a gene: 7. The CDR3 has 14 amino acids. The CDR3 loop reads CASSSQGAQYEQYF. In DNA form, the CDR3 reads TGTGCCAGCTCGTCACAGGGGGCCCAGTACGAGCAGTACTTC.

This rearrangement joins TRBV3-1 (or the pseudogene TRBV3-2) to TRBJ1-2; 8 positions agree with TRBD1. Losses at the gene ends were 6 bases for V and 8 bases for J; bases not matched to a gene: 8. CDR1 and CDR2 from the germline V gene are LGHDT and YNNKEL (reference sequence). The CDR3 totals 13 residues. The DNA for the CDR3 is TGTGCCAGCAGGCCTCAGGGGGCACAGGGCTACACCTTC. Translating gives CASRPQGAQGYTF.

This chain joins TRBV3-1 (or the pseudogene TRBV3-2) and TRBJ2-2, with TRBD2 matching 9 bases. V lost 4 bases and J lost 1; bases outside the gene matches: 10. CDR1 is LGHDT and CDR2 is YNNKEL in the germline V gene (reference sequence). This CDR3 spans 18 amino acids. The CDR3 sequence is CASSPRPGLARNTGELFF. Here the CDR3 DNA reads TGTGCCAGCAGCCCTAGGCCCGGACTAGCGAGGAACACCGGGGAGCTGTTTTTT.

The rearrangement uses TRBV6-5 and TRBJ2-7; D perhaps matches TRBD2 (5 bases). CDR1 and CDR2 from the germline V gene are MNHEY and SVGAGI. V shed 6 bases and J shed 4 bases, with 10 bases lying between them. The CDR3 length is 12 residues. The CDR3 loop reads CASSSGLYEQYF. CDR3 sequence (DNA): TGTGCCAGCAGCTCGGGATTATACGAGCAGTACTTC.

This sequence joins TRBV5-1 and TRBJ2-6; D is unclear. Looked up from germline, CDR1 is SGHRS and CDR2 is YFSETQ. The germline V and J ends were trimmed by 4 bases and 4 bases, with 12 bases remaining between them. CDR3 size: 15 residues. The CDR3 here is CASSTDISGANVLTF. The CDR3 DNA reads as TGCGCCAGCAGCACTGACATTTCGGGGGCCAACGTCCTGACTTTC. The full variable domain, its missing parts supplied by reference TRBV5-1 and TRBJ2-6, is KAGVTQTPRYLIKTRGQQVTLSCSPISGHRSVSWYQQTPGQGLQFLFEYFSETQRNKGNFPGRFSGRQFSNSRSEMNVSTLELGDSALYLCASSTDISGANVLTFGAGSRLTVL.

The genes are TRBV6-1 and TRBJ2-1; 13 bases match TRBD2. The germline V gene has CDR1 MNHNS and CDR2 SASEGT. CDR3 length: 16 residues. The trim removed 4 bases at V and 9 bases at J, leaving 9 bases unmatched. CDR3 sequence: CASSAPTSGGALEQFF. CDR3 coding DNA: TGTGCCAGCAGTGCCCCTACTAGCGGGGGGGCCCTTGAGCAGTTCTTC.

The chain links TRBV5-4 to TRBJ2-2; tentatively, D is TRBD2 (6 bases). The CDR3 runs to 14 residues. CDR1 and CDR2 (germline): SGHNT, YYREEE (reference sequence). V lost 2 bases, J lost 5 bases, and 10 bases lay in between. The CDR3 is CASSLDGGTGELFF. The CDR3 DNA sequence: TGTGCCAGCAGCTTAGATGGGGGGACCGGGGAGCTGTTTTTT. The full variable domain, in which reference TRBV5-4 and TRBJ2-2 provide the parts outside the CDR3, is ETGVTQSPTHLIKTRGQQVTLRCSSQSGHNTVSWYQQALGQGPQFIFQYYREEENGRGNFPPRFSGLQFPNYSSELNVNALELDDSALYLCASSLDGGTGELFFGEGSRLTVL.

This sequence joins TRBV9 and TRBJ1-1, with 7 bases matching TRBD1. This CDR3 has 18 amino acids. V shed 4 bases and J 4 bases; nucleotides not matched to a gene: 19. Per the germline V gene, CDR1 is SGDLS and CDR2 is YYNGEE. The CDR3 is CASSPVGRQGGLSTEAFF. CDR3 DNA: TGTGCCAGCAGCCCCGTCGGTCGGCAGGGGGGCCTTAGCACTGAAGCTTTCTTT. The full variable domain, with the rest looked up from reference TRBV9 and TRBJ1-1, is DSGVTQTPKHLITATGQRVTLRCSPRSGDLSVYWYQQSLDQGLQFLIQYYNGEERAKGNILERFSAQQFPDLHSELNLSSLELGDSALYFCASSPVGRQGGLSTEAFFGQGTRLTVV.

The chain is built from TRBV6-5 and TRBJ1-3; no reliable D call. V was clipped by 8 bases and J by 0 bases, with 8 bases between them. Germline CDR1 and CDR2: MNHEY and SVGAGI. This CDR3 comprises 13 residues. The chain's CDR3 is CASAASSGNTIYF. CDR3 sequence (DNA): TGTGCCAGCGCGGCTAGCTCTGGAAACACCATATATTTT.

The chain links TRBV9 to TRBJ2-1; a possible D gene is TRBD2 (6 bases). This CDR3 has 16 residues. Germline V gives CDR1 SGDLS, CDR2 YYNGEE. The V end lost 2 bases, the J end lost 0 bases, and 12 bases lay between the germline ends. CDR3 protein: CASSVTGGSSYNEQFF. Here the CDR3 DNA reads TGTGCCAGCAGCGTCACTGGGGGGTCCTCCTACAATGAGCAGTTCTTC.

The gene calls are TRBV6-5 and TRBJ1-2; the D gene is possibly TRBD1 (6 bases). The CDR3 is 13 residues long. CDR1 and CDR2 from the germline V gene are MNHEY and SVGAGI. The ends were cut back, 6 bases at V and 4 bases at J, with 12 bases in the middle. The CDR3 reads CASRTGAGYGYTF. CDR3 nucleotide sequence: TGTGCCAGCAGGACAGGAGCCGGCTATGGCTACACCTTC.

The genes are TRBV28 and TRBJ2-7; D may be TRBD1 (7 bases). The CDR3 sequence is 15 residues long. Germline CDR1 MDHEN, CDR2 SYDVKM. V gave up 5 bases and J gave up 2 bases, with 16 bases separating them. This CDR3 reads CASSPGGTRPYEQYF. CDR3 nucleotide sequence: TGTGCCAGCAGTCCAGGGGGGACACGCCCCTACGAGCAGTACTTC.